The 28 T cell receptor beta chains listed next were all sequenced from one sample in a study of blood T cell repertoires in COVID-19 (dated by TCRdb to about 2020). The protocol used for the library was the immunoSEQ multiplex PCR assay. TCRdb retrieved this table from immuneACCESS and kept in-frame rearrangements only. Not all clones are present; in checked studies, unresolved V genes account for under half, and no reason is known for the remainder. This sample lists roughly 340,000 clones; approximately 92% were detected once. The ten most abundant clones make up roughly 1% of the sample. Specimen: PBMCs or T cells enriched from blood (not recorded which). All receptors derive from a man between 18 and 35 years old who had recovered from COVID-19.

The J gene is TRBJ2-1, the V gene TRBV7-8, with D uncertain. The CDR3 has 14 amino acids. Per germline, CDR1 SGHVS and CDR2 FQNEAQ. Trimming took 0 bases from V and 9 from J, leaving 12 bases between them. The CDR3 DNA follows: TGTGCCAGCAGCTTAGCGACTGTTCCAAGTGAGCAGTTCTTC. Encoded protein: CASSLATVPSEQFF.

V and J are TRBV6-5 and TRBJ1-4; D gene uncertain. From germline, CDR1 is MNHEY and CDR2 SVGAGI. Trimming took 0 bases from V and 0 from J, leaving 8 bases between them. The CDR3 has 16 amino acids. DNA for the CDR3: TGTGCCAGCAGTTACTCCACGGGGTCAACTAATGAAAAACTGTTTTTT. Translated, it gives CASSYSTGSTNEKLFF.

CDR3 nucleotide sequence: TGTGCCAGCAGCCCCATACAGGGAAGAACGGGGGGTTACAATGAGCAGTTCTTC. Its protein product is CASSPIQGRTGGYNEQFF. V gene TRBV7-3 combines with J gene TRBJ2-1; the D gene is possibly TRBD2 (7 bases). V lost 5 bases to trimming and J lost 4 bases, with 24 bases between them. In germline, CDR1 is SGHTA, CDR2 FQGTGA. The CDR3 has 18 residues.

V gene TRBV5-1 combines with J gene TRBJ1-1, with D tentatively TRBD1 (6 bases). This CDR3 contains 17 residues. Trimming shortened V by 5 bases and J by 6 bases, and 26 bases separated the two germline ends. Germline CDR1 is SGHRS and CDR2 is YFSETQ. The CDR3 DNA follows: TGCGCCAGCAGAAGACTTATCCGGGACAACGTTCCCCCTGAAGCTTTCTTT. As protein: CASRRLIRDNVPPEAFF.

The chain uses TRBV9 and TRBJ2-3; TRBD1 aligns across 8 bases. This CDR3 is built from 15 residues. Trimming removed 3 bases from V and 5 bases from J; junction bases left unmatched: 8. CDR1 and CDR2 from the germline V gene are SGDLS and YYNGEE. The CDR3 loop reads CASSASGQGKDTQYF. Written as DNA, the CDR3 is TGTGCCAGCAGCGCTAGTGGACAGGGAAAAGATACGCAGTATTTT.

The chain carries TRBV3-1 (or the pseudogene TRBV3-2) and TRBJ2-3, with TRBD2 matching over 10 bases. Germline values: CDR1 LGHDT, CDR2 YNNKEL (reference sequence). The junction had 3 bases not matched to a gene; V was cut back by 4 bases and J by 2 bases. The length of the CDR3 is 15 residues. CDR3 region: CASSRAGGITDTQYF. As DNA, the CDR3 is TGTGCCAGCAGCCGAGCGGGAGGGATCACAGATACGCAGTATTTT.

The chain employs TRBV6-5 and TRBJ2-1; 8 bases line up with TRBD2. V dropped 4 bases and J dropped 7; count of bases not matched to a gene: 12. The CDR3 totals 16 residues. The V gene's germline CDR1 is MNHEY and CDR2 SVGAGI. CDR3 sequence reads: CASSSNPGLATNEQFF. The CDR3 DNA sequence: TGTGCCAGCAGTTCCAACCCCGGACTAGCTACGAATGAGCAGTTCTTC.

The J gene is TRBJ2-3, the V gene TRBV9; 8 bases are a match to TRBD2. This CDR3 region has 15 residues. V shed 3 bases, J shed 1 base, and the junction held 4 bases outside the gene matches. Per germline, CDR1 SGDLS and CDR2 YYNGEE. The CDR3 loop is CASSGSGTRTDTQYF. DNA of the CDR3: TGTGCCAGCAGCGGTAGCGGGACCCGCACAGATACGCAGTATTTT.

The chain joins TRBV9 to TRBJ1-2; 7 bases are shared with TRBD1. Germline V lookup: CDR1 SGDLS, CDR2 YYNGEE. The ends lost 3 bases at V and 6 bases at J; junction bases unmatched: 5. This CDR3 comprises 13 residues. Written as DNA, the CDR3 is TGTGCCAGCAGCGAGACAGGGAGGAATGGCTACACCTTC. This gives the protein CASSETGRNGYTF.

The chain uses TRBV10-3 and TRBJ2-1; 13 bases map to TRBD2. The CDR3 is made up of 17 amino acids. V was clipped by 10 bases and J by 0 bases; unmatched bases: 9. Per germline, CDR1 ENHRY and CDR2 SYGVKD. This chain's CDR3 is CASETSGGPSSYNEQFF. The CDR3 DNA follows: TGTGCCAGCGAGACTAGCGGGGGGCCGAGCTCCTACAATGAGCAGTTCTTC.

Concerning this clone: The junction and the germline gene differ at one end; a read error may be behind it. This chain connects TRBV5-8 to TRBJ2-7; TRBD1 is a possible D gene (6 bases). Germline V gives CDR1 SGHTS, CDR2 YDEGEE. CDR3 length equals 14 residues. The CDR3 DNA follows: TGTGCCAGTAGACAGGATAACTTTCTACGAGCAGTTAGCTTC. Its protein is CASRQDNFLRAVSF. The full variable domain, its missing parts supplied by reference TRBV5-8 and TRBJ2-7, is EAGVTQSPTHLIKTRGQQATLRCSPISGHTSVYWYQQALGLGLQFLLWYDEGEERNRGNFPPRFSGRQFPNYSSELNVNALELEDSALYLCASRQDNFLRAVSFGPGTRLTVT.

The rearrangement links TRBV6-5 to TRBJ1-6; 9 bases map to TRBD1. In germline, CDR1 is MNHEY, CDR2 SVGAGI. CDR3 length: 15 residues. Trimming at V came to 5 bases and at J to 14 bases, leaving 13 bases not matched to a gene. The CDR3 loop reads CASSRPAGTGITLHF. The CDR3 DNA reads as TGTGCCAGCAGTAGACCTGCCGGGACAGGGATTACCCTCCACTTT.

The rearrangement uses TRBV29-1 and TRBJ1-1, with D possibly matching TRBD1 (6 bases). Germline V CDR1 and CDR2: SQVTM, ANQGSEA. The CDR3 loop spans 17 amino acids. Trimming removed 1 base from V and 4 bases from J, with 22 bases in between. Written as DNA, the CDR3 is TGCAGCGTTGAAGGGGTTCAGGGGAAAGTTTCCGGCACTGAAGCTTTCTTT. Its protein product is CSVEGVQGKVSGTEAFF.

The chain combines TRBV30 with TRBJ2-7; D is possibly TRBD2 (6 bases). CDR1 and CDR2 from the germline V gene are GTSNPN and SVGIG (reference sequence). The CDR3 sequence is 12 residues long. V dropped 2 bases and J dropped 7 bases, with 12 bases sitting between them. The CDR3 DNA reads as TGTGCCTGGAGTTCCGAAGGGAGGGAGCAGTACTTC. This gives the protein CAWSSEGREQYF.

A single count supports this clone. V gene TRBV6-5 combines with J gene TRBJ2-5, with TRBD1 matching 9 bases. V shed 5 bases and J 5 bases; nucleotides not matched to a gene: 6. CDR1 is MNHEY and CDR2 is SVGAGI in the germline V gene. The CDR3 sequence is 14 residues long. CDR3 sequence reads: CASSPYRGRETQYF. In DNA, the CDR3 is TGTGCCAGCAGTCCCTACAGGGGGCGGGAGACCCAGTACTTC.

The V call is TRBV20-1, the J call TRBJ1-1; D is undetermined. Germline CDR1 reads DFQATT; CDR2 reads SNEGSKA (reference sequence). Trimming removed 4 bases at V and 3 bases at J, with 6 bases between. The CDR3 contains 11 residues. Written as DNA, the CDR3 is TGCAGTGCTATAGACGACACTGAAGCTTTCTTT. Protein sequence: CSAIDDTEAFF.

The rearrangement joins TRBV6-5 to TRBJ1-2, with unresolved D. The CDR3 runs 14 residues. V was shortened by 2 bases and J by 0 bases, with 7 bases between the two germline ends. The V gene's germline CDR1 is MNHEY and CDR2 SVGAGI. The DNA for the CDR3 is TGTGCCAGCAGTTACATGGCAGCTAACTATGGCTACACCTTC. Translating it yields CASSYMAANYGYTF.

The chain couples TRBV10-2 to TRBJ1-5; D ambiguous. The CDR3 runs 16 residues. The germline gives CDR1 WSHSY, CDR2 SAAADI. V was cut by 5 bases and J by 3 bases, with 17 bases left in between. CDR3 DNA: TGCGCCAGCAGTTTAGCGGGGATTGCTTTCAATCAGCCCCAGCATTTT. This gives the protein CASSLAGIAFNQPQHF.

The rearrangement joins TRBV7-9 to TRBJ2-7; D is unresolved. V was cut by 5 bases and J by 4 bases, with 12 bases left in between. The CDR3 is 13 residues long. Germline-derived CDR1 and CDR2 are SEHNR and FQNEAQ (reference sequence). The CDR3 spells CASSPERRYEQYF. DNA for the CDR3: TGTGCCAGCAGCCCCGAAAGGAGATACGAGCAGTACTTC.

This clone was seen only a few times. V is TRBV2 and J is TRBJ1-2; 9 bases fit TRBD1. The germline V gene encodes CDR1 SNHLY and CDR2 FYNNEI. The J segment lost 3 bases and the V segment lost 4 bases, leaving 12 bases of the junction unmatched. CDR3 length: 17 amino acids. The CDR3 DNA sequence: TGTGCCAGCAGTGCCCCTCCGGGACAGGGAGTAGACTATGGCTACACCTTC. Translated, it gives CASSAPPGQGVDYGYTF.

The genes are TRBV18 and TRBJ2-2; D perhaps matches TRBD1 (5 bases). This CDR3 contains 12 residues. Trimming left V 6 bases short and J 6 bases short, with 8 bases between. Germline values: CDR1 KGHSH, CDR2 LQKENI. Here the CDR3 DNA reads TGTGCCAGCTCGCAGGGTTCCGGGGAGCTGTTTTTT. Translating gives CASSQGSGELFF. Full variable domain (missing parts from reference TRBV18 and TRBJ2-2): NAGVMQNPRHLVRRRGQEARLRCSPMKGHSHVYWYRQLPEEGLKFMVYLQKENIIDESGMPKERFSAEFPKEGPSILRIQQVVRGDSAAYFCASSQGSGELFFGEGSRLTVL.

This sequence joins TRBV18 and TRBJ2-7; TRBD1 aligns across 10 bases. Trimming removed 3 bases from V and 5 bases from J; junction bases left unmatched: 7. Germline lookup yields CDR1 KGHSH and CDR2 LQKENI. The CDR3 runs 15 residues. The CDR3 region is CASSPRQGAIDEQYF. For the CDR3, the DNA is TGTGCCAGCTCACCTAGACAGGGGGCTATCGACGAGCAGTACTTC.

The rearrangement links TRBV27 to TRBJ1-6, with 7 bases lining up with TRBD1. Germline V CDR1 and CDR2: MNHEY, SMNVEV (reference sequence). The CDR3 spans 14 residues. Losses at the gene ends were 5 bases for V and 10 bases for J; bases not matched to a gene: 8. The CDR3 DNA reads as TGTGCCAGCAGTATCACAGGGGTCCGCTCACCCCTCCACTTT. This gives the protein CASSITGVRSPLHF.

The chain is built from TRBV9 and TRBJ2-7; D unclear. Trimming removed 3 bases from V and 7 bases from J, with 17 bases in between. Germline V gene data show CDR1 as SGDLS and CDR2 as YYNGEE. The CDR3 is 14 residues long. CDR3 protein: CASSETGLGVEQYF. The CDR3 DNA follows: TGTGCCAGCAGCGAGACGGGTCTCGGCGTGGAGCAGTACTTC.

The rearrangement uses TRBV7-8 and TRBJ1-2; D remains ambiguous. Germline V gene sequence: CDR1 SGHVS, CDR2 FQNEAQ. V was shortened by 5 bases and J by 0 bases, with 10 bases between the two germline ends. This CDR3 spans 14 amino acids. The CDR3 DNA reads TGTGCCAGCAGCCCACGGGGAGCTAACTATGGCTACACCTTC. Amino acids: CASSPRGANYGYTF. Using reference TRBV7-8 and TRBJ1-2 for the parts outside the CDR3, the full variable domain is GAGVSQSPRYKVAKRGQDVALRCDPISGHVSLFWYQQALGQGPEFLTYFQNEAQLDKSGLPSDRFFAERPEGSVSTLKIQRTQQEDSAVYLCASSPRGANYGYTFGSGTRLTVV.

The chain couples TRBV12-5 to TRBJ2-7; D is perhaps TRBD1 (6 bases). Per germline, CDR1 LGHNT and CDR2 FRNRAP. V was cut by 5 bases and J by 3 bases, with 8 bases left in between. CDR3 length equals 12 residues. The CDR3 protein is CASGMDSYEQYF. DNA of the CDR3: TGTGCTAGTGGTATGGACAGCTACGAGCAGTACTTC. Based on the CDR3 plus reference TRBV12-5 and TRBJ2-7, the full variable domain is DARVTQTPRHKVTEMGQEVTMRCQPILGHNTVFWYRQTMMQGLELLAYFRNRAPLDDSGMPKDRFSAEMPDATLATLKIQPSEPRDSAVYFCASGMDSYEQYFGPGTRLTVT.

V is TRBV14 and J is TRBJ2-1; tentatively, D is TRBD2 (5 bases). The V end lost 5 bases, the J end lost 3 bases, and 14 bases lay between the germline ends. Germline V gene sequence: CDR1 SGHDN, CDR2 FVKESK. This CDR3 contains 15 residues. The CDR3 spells CASSFSSRGYNEQFF. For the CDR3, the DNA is TGTGCCAGCAGCTTCTCATCCCGGGGCTACAATGAGCAGTTCTTC.

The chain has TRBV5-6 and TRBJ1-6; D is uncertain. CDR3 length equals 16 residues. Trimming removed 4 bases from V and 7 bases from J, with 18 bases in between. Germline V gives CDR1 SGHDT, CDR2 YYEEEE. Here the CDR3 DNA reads TGTGCCAGCAGCCAGCCGGGGAACCTGATAAATTCACCCCTCCACTTT. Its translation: CASSQPGNLINSPLHF.